This T cell receptor (beta chain) was obtained from a study of regulatory T cells in long-lasting Graves disease. Study conclusions and caveats: Samples came from peripheral blood alone, without thyroid tissue.

Building of the TCR beta libraries involved iRepertoire HTBI primers and Arm-PCR of CDR3 regions. TCRdb re-called the multiplex PCR reads with MiXCR, one entry per CDR3 protein. The table includes around 470,000 distinct CDR3 sequences, 14% detected once. This sample's time point: newly diagnosed GD, antithyroid drugs for less than 3 months. The TCR library was made from RNA extracted from PBMCs. With respect to this clonotype: Its antigen is as yet unknown.

This sample also appeared in a second study, on T cells in Graves' hyperthyroidism and ophthalmopathy. That work adds: Ophthalmopathy got predicted by the model a median about 6.5 months before its onset.

The sequencing here drew on peripheral blood mononuclear cells (PBMCs), taken at new diagnosis, from a patient treated with antithyroid drugs. The receptor was derived from a woman between 45 and 65 years old with Graves disease.

CDR3 sequence: CASSQMGMNTEAFF. The CDR3 DNA reads TGCGCCAGCAGCCAAATGGGGATGAACACTGAAGCTTTCTTT. The gene calls are TRBV4-1 and TRBJ1-1; D is unresolved. The CDR3 has 14 residues. The V gene's germline CDR1 is MGHRA and CDR2 YSYEKL. The V end lost 2 bases, the J end lost 0 bases, and 7 bases lay between the germline ends.